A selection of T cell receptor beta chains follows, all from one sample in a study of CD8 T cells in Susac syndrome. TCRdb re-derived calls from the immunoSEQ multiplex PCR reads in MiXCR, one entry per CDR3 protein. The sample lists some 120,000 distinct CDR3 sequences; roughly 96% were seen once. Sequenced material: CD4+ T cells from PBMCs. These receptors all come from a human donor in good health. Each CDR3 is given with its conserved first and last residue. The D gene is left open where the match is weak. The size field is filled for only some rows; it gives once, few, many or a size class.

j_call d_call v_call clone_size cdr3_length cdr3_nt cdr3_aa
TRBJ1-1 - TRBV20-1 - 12 TGCAGTGGACAGCACCCGGGCACTGAAGCTTTCTTT CSGQHPGTEAFF
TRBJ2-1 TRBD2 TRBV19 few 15 TGTGCCAGTAGTCCTAGCGGGAGAACGTACAATGAGCAGTTCTTC CASSPSGRTYNEQFF
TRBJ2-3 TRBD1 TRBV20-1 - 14 TGCAGTGCTAGGGACAGGGGGCGCTTAGATACGCAGTATTTT CSARDRGRLDTQYF
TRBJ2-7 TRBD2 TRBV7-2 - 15 TGTGCCAGCAGTCTTGGACTAGCGGGCTCCTACGAGCAGTACTTC CASSLGLAGSYEQYF
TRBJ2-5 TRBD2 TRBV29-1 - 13 TGCAGCGTTTTAGCGGGAGGGTGGGAGACCCAGTACTTC CSVLAGGWETQYF
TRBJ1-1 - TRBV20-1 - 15 TGCAGTGCTAGAGATGGGGGGGCAGAAAACACTGAAGCTTTCTTT CSARDGGAENTEAFF
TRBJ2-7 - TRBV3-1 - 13 TGTGCCAGCAGCCAACCTGGACTAAACGAGCAGTACTTC CASSQPGLNEQYF
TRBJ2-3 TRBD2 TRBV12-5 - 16 TGTGCTAGTGGTATCGGGTTAGCGGGAGATACAGATACGCAGTATTTT CASGIGLAGDTDTQYF
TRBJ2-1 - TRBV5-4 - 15 TGTGCCAGCACCCCTAAGAGGGAATCCTACAATGAGCAGTTCTTC CASTPKRESYNEQFF
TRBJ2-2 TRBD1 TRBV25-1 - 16 TGTGCCAGCAGTGAATCCGGGACAGGGGACACCGGGGAGCTGTTTTTT CASSESGTGDTGELFF
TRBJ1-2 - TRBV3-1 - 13 TGTGCCAGCAGCCAAGAGGGCTACTATGGCTACACCTTC CASSQEGYYGYTF
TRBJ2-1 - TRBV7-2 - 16 TGTGCCAGCAGCCCGAGGAACAGGGTCCGCCCCAATGAGCAGTTCTTC CASSPRNRVRPNEQFF
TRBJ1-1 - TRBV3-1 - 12 TGTGCCAGCAGCCCCCGGGGCACCCCAGCTTTCTTT CASSPRGTPAFF
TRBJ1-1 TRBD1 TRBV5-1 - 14 TGCGCCAGCAGCTCTTACAGGGGTGACACTGAAGCTTTCTTT CASSSYRGDTEAFF
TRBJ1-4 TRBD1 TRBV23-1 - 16 TGCGCCAGCAGTCAATCAGCGAAGCAGGGGGATGAAAAACTGTTTTTT CASSQSAKQGDEKLFF
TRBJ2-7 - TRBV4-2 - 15 TGTGCCAGCAGCCAAGCGGGGACCTGGGGCCACGAGCAGTACTTC CASSQAGTWGHEQYF